The entry below gives a single T cell receptor (beta chain) sequence along with its context. In the original processing: Reference gene primers were amplified, and this amplification served to estimate nucleated cell counts. Sequencing was performed with immunoSEQ multiplex PCR; in TCRdb, only in-frame clones are kept and a portion is missing. D and trimming were read from the DNA, whereas the V and J calls and clone size are those reported in that table. Of tens of thousands of clones listed, approximately 83% are singletons. This entry is derived from a study of blood T cell repertoires in COVID-19. Study as a whole: Researchers got acute and convalescent COVID-19 samples from the United States, Italy and Spain. Nucleic acid was either cDNA or gDNA, and it came from T cells, B-cell-depleted T cells, or PBMCs.

CDR1 and CDR2 from the germline V gene are SGHDT and YYEEEE. The CDR3 length is 14 residues. Trimming removed 4 bases at V and 0 bases at J, with 8 bases between. The rearrangement links TRBV5-6 to TRBJ1-5; D uncertain. The sample comprised peripheral blood. This clonotype was obtained from a woman aged 55-70 years with acute or convalescent COVID-19. The CDR3 DNA follows: TGTGCCAGCAGCCTGAGTTATAGCAATCAGCCCCAGCATTTT. Protein: CASSLSYSNQPQHF. The whole variable domain, filled in from reference TRBV5-6 and TRBJ1-5, reads DAGVTQSPTHLIKTRGQQVTLRCSPKSGHDTVSWYQQALGQGPQFIFQYYEEEERQRGNFPDRFSGHQFPNYSSELNVNALLLGDSALYLCASSLSYSNQPQHFGDGTRLSIL.